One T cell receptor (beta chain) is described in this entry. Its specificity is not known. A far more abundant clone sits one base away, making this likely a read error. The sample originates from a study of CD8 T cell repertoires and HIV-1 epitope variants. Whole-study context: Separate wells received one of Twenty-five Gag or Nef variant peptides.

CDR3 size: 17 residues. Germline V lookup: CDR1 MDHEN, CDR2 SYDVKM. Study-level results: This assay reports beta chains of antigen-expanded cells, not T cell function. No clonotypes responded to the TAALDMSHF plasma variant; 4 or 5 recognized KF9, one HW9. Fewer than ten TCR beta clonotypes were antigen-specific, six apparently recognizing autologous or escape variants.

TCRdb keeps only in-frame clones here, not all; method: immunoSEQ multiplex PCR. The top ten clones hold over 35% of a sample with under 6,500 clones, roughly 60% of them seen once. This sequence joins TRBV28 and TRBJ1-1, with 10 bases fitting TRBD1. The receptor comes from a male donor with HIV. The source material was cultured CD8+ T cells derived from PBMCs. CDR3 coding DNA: TGTGCCAGCAGTTCCCCCGGGACAGGGGTGATTTCCACTGCAGCTTTCTTT. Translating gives CASSSPGTGVISTAAFF.